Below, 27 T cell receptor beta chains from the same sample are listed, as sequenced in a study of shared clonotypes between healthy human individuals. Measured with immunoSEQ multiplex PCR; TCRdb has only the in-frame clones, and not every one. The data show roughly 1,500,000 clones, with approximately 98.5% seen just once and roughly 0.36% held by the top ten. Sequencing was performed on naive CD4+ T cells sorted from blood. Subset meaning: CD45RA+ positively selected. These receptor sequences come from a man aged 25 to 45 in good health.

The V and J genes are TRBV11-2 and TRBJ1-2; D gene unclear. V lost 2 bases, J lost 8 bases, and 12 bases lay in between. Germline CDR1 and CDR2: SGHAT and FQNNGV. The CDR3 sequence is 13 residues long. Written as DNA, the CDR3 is TGTGCCAGCAGCTTAAACGGCAGGCCGGGCTACACCTTC. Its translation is CASSLNGRPGYTF.

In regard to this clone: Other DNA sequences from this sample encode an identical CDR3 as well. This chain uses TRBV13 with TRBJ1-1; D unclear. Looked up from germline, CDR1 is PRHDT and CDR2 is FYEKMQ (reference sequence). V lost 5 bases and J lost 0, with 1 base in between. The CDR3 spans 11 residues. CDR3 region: CASSLNTEAFF. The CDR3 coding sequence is TGTGCCAGCAGCCTGAACACTGAAGCTTTCTTT.

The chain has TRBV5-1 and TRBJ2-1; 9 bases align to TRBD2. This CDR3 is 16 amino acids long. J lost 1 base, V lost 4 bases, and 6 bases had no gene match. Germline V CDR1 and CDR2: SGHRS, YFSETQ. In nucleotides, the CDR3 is TGCGCCAGCAGCCCACCGACTAGCGGTTCCTACAATGAGCAGTTCTTC. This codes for CASSPPTSGSYNEQFF.

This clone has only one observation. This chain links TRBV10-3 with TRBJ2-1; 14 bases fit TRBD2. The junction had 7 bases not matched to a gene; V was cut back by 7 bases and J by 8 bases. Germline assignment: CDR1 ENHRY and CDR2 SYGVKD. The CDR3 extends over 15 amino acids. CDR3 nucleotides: TGTGCCATCAAACCTGGGACTAGCGGGAGCGATGAGCAGTTCTTC. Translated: CAIKPGTSGSDEQFF.

The CDR3 DNA is TGTGCCAGCTCACCACGATCAACGAAAACCTACGAGCAGTACTTC. This sequence encodes CASSPRSTKTYEQYF. The chain links TRBV18 to TRBJ2-7; the D is unclear. The CDR3 spans 15 residues. V lost 1 base and J 2 bases, leaving 12 bases between the germline ends. Germline-derived CDR1 and CDR2 are KGHSH and LQKENI.

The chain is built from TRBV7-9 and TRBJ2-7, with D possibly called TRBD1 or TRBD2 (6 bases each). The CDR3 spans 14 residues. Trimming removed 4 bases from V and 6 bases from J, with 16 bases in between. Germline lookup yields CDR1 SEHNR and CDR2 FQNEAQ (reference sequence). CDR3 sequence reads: CASSSLFWGAEQYF. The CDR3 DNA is TGTGCCAGCAGCTCGCTTTTCTGGGGGGCCGAGCAGTACTTC.

The CDR3 here is CASSPTGGPETQYF. The DNA of the CDR3 is TGTGCCAGCAGCCCTACTGGGGGCCCAGAGACCCAGTACTTC. V is TRBV5-4 and J is TRBJ2-5; a weak D match, TRBD1 (6 bases). The CDR3 runs to 14 residues. Trimming removed 4 bases at V and 4 bases at J, with 14 bases between. CDR1 is SGHNT, CDR2 YYREEE, per germline (reference sequence). Based on the CDR3 plus reference TRBV5-4 and TRBJ2-5, the full variable domain is ETGVTQSPTHLIKTRGQQVTLRCSSQSGHNTVSWYQQALGQGPQFIFQYYREEENGRGNFPPRFSGLQFPNYSSELNVNALELDDSALYLCASSPTGGPETQYFGPGTRLLVL.

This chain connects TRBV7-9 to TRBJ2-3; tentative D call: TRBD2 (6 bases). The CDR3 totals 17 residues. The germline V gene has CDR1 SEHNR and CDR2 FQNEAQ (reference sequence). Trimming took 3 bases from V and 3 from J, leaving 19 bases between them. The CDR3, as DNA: TGTGCCAGCAGCTTGGGGAAGAGCAGCGGGCGTACAGATACGCAGTATTTT. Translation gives CASSLGKSSGRTDTQYF. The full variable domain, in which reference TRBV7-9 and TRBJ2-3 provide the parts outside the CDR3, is DTGVSQNPRHKITKRGQNVTFRCDPISEHNRLYWYRQTLGQGPEFLTYFQNEAQLEKSRLLSDRFSAERPKGSFSTLEIQRTEQGDSAMYLCASSLGKSSGRTDTQYFGPGTRLTVL.

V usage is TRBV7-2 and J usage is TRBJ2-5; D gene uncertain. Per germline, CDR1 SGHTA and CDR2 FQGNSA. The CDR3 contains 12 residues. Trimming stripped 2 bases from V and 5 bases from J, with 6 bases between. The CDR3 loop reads CASSLYLETQYF. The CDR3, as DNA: TGTGCCAGCAGCTTATATCTGGAGACCCAGTACTTC.

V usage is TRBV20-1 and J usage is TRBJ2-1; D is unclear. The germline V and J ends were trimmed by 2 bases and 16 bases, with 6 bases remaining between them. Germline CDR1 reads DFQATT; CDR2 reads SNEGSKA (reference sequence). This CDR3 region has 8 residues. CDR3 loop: CSARRGFF. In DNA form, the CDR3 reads TGCAGTGCTAGAAGAGGATTCTTC.

The CDR3 sequence: CASSLEGASGANVLTF. For the CDR3, the DNA is TGCGCCAGCAGCTTGGAAGGGGCGTCTGGGGCCAACGTCCTGACTTTC. The chain uses TRBV5-1 and TRBJ2-6, with D possibly being TRBD1 (5 bases). Germline V gene sequence: CDR1 SGHRS, CDR2 YFSETQ. V dropped 0 bases and J dropped 1 base, with 8 bases sitting between them. This CDR3 is built from 16 residues.

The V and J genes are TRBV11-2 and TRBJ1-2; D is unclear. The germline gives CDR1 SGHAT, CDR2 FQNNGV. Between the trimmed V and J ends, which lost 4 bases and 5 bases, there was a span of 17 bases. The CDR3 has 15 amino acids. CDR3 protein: CASSSPRTGIYGYTF. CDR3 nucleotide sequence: TGTGCCAGCAGCTCCCCCCGGACGGGAATTTATGGCTACACCTTC.

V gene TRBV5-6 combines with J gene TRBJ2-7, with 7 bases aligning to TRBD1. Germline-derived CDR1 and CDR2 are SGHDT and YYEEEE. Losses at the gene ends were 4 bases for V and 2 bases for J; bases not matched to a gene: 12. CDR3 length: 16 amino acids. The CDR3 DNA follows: TGTGCCAGCAGCAACCTTGACAGGGCGGACACCTACGAGCAGTACTTC. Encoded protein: CASSNLDRADTYEQYF.

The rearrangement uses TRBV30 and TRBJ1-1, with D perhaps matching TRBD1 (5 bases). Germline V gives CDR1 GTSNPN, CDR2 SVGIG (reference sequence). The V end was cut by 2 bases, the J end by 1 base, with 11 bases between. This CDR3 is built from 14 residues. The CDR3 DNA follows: TGTGCCTGGAGTATCGGCAGGGAGAACACTGAAGCTTTCTTT. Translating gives CAWSIGRENTEAFF. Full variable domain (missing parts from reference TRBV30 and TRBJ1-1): SQTIHQWPATLVQPVGSPLSLECTVEGTSNPNLYWYRQAAGRGLQLLFYSVGIGQISSEVPQNLSASRPQDRQFILSSKKLLLSDSGFYLCAWSIGRENTEAFFGQGTRLTVV.

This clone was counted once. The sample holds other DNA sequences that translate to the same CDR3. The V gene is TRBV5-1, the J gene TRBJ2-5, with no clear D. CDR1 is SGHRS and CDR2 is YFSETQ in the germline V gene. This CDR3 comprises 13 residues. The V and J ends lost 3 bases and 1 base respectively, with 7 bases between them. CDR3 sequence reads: CASSSTVQETQYF. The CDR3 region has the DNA TGCGCCAGCAGCTCTACAGTCCAAGAGACCCAGTACTTC.

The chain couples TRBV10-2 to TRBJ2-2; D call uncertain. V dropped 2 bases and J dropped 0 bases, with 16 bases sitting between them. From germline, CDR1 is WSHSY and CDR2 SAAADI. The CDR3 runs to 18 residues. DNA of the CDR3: TGCGCCAGCAGTGAGAGGCAGGCCACCACTTCGAACACCGGGGAGCTGTTTTTT. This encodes CASSERQATTSNTGELFF.

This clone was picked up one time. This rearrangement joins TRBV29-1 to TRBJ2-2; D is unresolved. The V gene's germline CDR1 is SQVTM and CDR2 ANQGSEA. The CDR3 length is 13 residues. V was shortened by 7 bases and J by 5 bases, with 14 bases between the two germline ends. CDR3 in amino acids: CSATTVGTGELFF. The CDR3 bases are TGCAGCGCTACTACAGTGGGGACCGGGGAGCTGTTTTTT.

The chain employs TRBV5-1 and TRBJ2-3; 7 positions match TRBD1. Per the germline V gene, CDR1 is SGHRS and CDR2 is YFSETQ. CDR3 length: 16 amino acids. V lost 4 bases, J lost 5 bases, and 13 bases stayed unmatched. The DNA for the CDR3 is TGCGCCAGCAGCCCCCTCGGGCAGCCAGGGGGAGATACGCAGTATTTT. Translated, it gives CASSPLGQPGGDTQYF. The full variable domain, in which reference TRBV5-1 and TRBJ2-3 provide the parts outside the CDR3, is KAGVTQTPRYLIKTRGQQVTLSCSPISGHRSVSWYQQTPGQGLQFLFEYFSETQRNKGNFPGRFSGRQFSNSRSEMNVSTLELGDSALYLCASSPLGQPGGDTQYFGPGTRLTVL.

In nucleotides, the CDR3 is TGTGCCAGCTCACCAACCGGCAGGGACAGGGGCTTCTACGAGCAGTACTTC. It codes for CASSPTGRDRGFYEQYF. V gene TRBV18 combines with J gene TRBJ2-7, with 10 bases fitting TRBD1. The V and J ends lost 2 bases and 3 bases, in that order; junction bases with no gene match: 10. The germline CDR1 and CDR2 sequences are KGHSH and LQKENI. The CDR3 has 17 residues.

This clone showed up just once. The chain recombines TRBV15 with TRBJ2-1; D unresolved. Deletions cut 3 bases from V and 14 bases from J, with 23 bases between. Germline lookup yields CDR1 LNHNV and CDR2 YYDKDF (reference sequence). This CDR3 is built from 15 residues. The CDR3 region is CATSRPTSPTDCKFF. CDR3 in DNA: TGTGCCACCAGCAGGCCGACCAGCCCCACCGACTGCAAGTTCTTC.

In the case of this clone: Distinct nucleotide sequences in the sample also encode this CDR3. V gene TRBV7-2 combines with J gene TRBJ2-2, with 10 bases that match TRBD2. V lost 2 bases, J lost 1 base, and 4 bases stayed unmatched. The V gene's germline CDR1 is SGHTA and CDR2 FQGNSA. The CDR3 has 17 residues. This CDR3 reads CASSLPGLAVNTGELFF. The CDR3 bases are TGTGCCAGCAGCTTACCCGGACTAGCGGTGAACACCGGGGAGCTGTTTTTT. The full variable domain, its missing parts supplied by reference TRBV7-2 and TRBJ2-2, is GAGVSQSPSNKVTEKGKDVELRCDPISGHTALYWYRQSLGQGLEFLIYFQGNSAPDKSGLPSDRFSAERTGGSVSTLTIQRTQQEDSAVYLCASSLPGLAVNTGELFFGEGSRLTVL.

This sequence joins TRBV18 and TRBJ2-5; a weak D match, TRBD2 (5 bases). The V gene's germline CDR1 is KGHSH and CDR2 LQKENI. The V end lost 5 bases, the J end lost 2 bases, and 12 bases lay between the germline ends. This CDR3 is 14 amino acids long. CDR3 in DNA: TGTGCCAGCTCATTTACTAGGTCTCAAGAGACCCAGTACTTC. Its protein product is CASSFTRSQETQYF.

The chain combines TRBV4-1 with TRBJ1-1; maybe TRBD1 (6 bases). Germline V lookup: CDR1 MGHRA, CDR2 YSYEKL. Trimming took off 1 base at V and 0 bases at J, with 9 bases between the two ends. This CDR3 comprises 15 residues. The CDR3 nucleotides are TGCGCCAGCAGCCAAGGGGGACAACTGAACACTGAAGCTTTCTTT. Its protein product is CASSQGGQLNTEAFF.

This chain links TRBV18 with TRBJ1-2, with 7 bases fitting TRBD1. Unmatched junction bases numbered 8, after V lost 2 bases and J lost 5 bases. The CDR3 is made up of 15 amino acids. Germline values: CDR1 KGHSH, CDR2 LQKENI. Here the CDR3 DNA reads TGTGCCAGCTCACCAAAGCAGGGGGTCGAATATGGCTACACCTTC. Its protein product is CASSPKQGVEYGYTF.

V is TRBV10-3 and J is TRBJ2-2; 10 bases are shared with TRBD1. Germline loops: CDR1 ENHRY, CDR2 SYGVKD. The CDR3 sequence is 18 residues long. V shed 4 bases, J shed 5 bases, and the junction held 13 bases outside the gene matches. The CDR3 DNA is TGTGCCATCAGTGTTACAACCGGGACAGGGGCTGATACCGGGGAGCTGTTTTTT. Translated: CAISVTTGTGADTGELFF.

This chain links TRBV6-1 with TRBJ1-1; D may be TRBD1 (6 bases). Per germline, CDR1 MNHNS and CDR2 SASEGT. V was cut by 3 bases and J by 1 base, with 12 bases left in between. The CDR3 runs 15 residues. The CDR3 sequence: CASSDLGGKNTEAFF. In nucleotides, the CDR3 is TGTGCCAGCAGTGATTTAGGGGGGAAGAACACTGAAGCTTTCTTT.

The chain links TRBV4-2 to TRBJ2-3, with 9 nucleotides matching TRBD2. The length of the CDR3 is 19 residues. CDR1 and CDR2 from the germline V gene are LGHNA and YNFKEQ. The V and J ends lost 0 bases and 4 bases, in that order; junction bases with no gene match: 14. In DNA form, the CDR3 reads TGTGCCAGCAGCCAAGATTTAGGGGGACTAGCTGATAACCCAGATACGCAGTATTTT. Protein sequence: CASSQDLGGLADNPDTQYF.